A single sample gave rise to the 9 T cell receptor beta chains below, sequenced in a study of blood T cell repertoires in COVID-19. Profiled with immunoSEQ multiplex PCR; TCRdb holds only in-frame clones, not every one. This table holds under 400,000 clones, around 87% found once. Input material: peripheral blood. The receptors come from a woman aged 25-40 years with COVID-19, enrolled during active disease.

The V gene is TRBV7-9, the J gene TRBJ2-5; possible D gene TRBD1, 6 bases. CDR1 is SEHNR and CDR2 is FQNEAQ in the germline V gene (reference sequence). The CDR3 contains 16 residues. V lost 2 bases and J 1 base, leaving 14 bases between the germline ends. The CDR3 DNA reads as TGTGCCAGCAGCTTATCCGCAGGGGTCTTCCAAGAGACCCAGTACTTC. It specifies CASSLSAGVFQETQYF. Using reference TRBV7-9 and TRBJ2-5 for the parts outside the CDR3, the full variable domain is DTGVSQNPRHKITKRGQNVTFRCDPISEHNRLYWYRQTLGQGPEFLTYFQNEAQLEKSRLLSDRFSAERPKGSFSTLEIQRTEQGDSAMYLCASSLSAGVFQETQYFGPGTRLLVL.

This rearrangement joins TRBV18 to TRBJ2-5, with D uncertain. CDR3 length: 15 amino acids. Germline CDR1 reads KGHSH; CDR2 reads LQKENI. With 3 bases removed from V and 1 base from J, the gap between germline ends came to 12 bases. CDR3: CASSPVTAIQETQYF. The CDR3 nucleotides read TGTGCCAGCTCACCCGTCACAGCAATCCAAGAGACCCAGTACTTC.

The CDR3 nucleotides are TGTGCCAGCAGGCTCAGCGGGACCCAGGCTGAGACCCAGTACTTC. It codes for CASRLSGTQAETQYF. The chain uses TRBV3-1 (or the pseudogene TRBV3-2) and TRBJ2-5; TRBD2 aligns across 7 bases. CDR3 length equals 15 residues. In germline, CDR1 is LGHDT, CDR2 YNNKEL (reference sequence). The V segment lost 6 bases and the J segment 5 bases; nucleotides outside the gene matches: 12.

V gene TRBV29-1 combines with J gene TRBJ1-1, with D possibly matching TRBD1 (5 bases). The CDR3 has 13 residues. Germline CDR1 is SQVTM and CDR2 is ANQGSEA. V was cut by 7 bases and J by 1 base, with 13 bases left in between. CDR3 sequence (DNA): TGCAGCGGGAGCACAAGGGGGAACACTGAAGCTTTCTTT. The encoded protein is CSGSTRGNTEAFF.

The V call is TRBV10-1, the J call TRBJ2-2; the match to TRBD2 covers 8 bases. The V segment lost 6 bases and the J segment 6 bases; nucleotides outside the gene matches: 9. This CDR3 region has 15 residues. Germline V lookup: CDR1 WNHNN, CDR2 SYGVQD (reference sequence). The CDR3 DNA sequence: TGCGCCAGCAGCGCCGGGACTAGTTGGGCCGGGGAGCTGTTTTTT. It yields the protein CASSAGTSWAGELFF.

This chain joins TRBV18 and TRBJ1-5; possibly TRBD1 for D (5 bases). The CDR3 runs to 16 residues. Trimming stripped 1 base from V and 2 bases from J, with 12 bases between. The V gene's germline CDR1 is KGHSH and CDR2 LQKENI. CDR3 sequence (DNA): TGTGCCAGCTCACCACTGGGGGGTCCGGGCAATCAGCCCCAGCATTTT. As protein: CASSPLGGPGNQPQHF. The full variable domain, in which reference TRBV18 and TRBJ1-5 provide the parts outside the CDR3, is NAGVMQNPRHLVRRRGQEARLRCSPMKGHSHVYWYRQLPEEGLKFMVYLQKENIIDESGMPKERFSAEFPKEGPSILRIQQVVRGDSAAYFCASSPLGGPGNQPQHFGDGTRLSIL.

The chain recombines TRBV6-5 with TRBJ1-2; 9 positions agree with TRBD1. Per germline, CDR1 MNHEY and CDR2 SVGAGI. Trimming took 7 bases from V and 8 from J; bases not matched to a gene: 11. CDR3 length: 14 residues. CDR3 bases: TGTGCCAGCACCTGGACAGGGGCACCCGCGGGCTACACCTTC. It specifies CASTWTGAPAGYTF.

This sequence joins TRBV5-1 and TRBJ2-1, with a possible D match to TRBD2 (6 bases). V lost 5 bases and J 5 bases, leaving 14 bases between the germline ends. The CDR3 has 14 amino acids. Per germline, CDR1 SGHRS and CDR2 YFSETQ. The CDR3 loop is CASRDGTGDNEQFF. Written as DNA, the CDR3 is TGCGCCAGCAGAGACGGGACGGGAGACAATGAGCAGTTCTTC.

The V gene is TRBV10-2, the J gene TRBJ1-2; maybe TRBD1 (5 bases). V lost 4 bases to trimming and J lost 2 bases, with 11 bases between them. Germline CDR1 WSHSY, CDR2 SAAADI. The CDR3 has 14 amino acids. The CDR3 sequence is CASSGTNQNYGYTF. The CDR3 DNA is TGCGCCAGCAGTGGGACAAACCAAAACTATGGCTACACCTTC.